The rows below give T cell receptor beta chains drawn from one sample of a study of cytomegalovirus exposure and HLA in healthy donors. Only in-frame clones appear in the TCRdb table, and some are missing; sequencing was by immunoSEQ multiplex PCR. The sample yields 150,000 to 200,000 clones, roughly 82% seen once. The sample taken for sequencing was PBMCs. These TCRs come from a woman between 18 and 29 years old in good health and CMV-seronegative. The conserved cysteine and the conserved F or W are not part of the CDR3 here.

TRBV7-9	TRBJ2-7	ASSSALGLAISSYEQY
TRBV6-5	TRBJ1-5	ASSYEGNQPQH
TRBV25-1	TRBJ2-1	ASSEPASGAYNEQF
TRBV7-3	TRBJ2-1	ASSASSGGSQF
TRBV5-1	TRBJ1-2	ASIVDRGRHYGYT
TRBV6-1	TRBJ2-7	ASSVEGGSRYEQY
TRBV27	TRBJ2-3	ASRLAGGTGTQY
TRBV5-1	TRBJ2-7	ASSEAGTTTYEQY
TRBV2	TRBJ1-1	ASTVGDRAEAF
TRBV7-9	TRBJ1-2	ASSPPGQGPAIYGYT
TRBV7-9	TRBJ1-3	ASSYGTVGNTIY
TRBV25-1	TRBJ1-2	ASRSQGYNYGYT
TRBV30	TRBJ1-3	AGDRGLAGNTIY
TRBV19	TRBJ1-2	ASMVQGSYYGYT
TRBV7-3	TRBJ1-1	ASSLRAGDTEAF
TRBV2	TRBJ1-1	ASSTGGGLGTEAF
TRBV6-6	TRBJ1-1	ASSYSAGYTEAF
TRBV12-5	TRBJ1-1	ASGNGRGYTEAF